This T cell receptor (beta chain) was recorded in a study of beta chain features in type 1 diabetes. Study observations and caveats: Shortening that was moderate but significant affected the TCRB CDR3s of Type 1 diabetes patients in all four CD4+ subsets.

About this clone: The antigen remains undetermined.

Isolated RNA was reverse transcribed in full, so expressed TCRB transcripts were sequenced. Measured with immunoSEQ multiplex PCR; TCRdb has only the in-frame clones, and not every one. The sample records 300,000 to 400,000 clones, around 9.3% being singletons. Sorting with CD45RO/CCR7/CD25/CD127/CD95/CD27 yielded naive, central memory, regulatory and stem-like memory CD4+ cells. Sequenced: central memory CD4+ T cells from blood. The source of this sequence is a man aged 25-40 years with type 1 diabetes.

In DNA, the CDR3 is TGCGCCAGCAGTGAAGTTACAGAGTCCTACGAGCAGTACTTC. Protein sequence: CASSEVTESYEQYF. This sequence joins TRBV10-2 and TRBJ2-7; D is unclear. From germline, CDR1 is WSHSY and CDR2 SAAADI. Trimming took 3 bases from V and 1 from J, leaving 10 bases between them. The CDR3 runs to 14 residues.